The 7 T cell receptor beta chains reported below all come from one sample, sequenced in a study of control samples from healthy donors and cancer patients. Libraries were prepared by immunoSEQ multiplex PCR; TCRdb keeps only in-frame clonotypes and omits some of them. Here the sample spans 130,000 to 150,000 clones, roughly 94% being singletons. Sequencing was performed on PBMCs. These receptors were taken from a man in his sixties with colorectal cancer.

This clone was observed a single time. This rearrangement joins TRBV5-1 to TRBJ2-2, with 11 positions matching TRBD2. CDR1 is SGHRS, CDR2 YFSETQ, per germline. The CDR3 loop spans 17 amino acids. With 3 bases clipped from V and 5 bases from J, the junction kept 9 bases outside the gene matches. Written as DNA, the CDR3 is TGCGCCAGCAGCTCACGATTAGCGGGGGGGCTAACCGGGGAGCTGTTTTTT. This sequence encodes CASSSRLAGGLTGELFF.

This clone was found once. This chain links TRBV7-2 with TRBJ2-2; TRBD1 matches at 8 bases. The V gene end was trimmed by 6 bases and the J gene end by 1 base; junction bases not matched to a gene: 4. The CDR3 spans 15 residues. The germline CDR1 and CDR2 sequences are SGHTA and FQGNSA. This CDR3 is CASSTGQGNTGELFF. CDR3 nucleotides: TGTGCCAGCAGTACAGGACAGGGGAACACCGGGGAGCTGTTTTTT.

This clone was seen a few times. The J gene is TRBJ1-2, the V gene TRBV5-5, with D possibly matching TRBD1 (5 bases). CDR1 is SGHKS and CDR2 is YYEKEE in the germline V gene (reference sequence). V was clipped by 0 bases and J by 2 bases, with 5 bases between them. The CDR3 has 13 amino acids. The CDR3: CASSLGDNYGYTF. In nucleotides, the CDR3 is TGTGCCAGCAGCTTGGGGGACAACTATGGCTACACCTTC.

The rearrangement joins TRBV19 to TRBJ1-2; D remains unclear. V was trimmed by 4 bases and J by 2 bases, leaving 11 bases between them. This CDR3 has 14 amino acids. Germline CDR1 LNHDA, CDR2 SQIVND (reference sequence). CDR3 sequence (DNA): TGTGCCAGTAGTACGGGTGACGGGAACTATGGCTACACCTTC. It translates to CASSTGDGNYGYTF.

The chain recombines TRBV9 with TRBJ2-3; no clear D gene. This CDR3 is built from 14 residues. In germline, CDR1 is SGDLS, CDR2 YYNGEE. V was cut by 0 bases and J by 5 bases, with 10 bases left in between. The CDR3 protein is CASSVDLNQDTQYF. CDR3 in DNA: TGTGCCAGCAGCGTAGACCTTAACCAAGATACGCAGTATTTT.

This chain uses TRBV7-9 with TRBJ2-7; 10 bases map to TRBD1. Germline CDR1 is SEHNR and CDR2 is FQNEAQ (reference sequence). The CDR3 is 13 amino acids. V lost 5 bases and J lost 5; bases outside the gene matches: 3. CDR3 DNA sequence: TGTGCCAGCAGCCGGGGACAGGGGAACGAGCAGTACTTC. It specifies CASSRGQGNEQYF.

This chain links TRBV19 with TRBJ1-2, with a possible D match to TRBD1 (5 bases). V was pared by 6 bases and J by 5 bases, with 13 bases between. CDR1 and CDR2 from the germline V gene are LNHDA and SQIVND (reference sequence). CDR3 size: 13 residues. The CDR3 DNA is TGTGCCAGTAGGTTAGGGGACCCATATGGCTACACCTTC. Translated, it gives CASRLGDPYGYTF.